Listed here is a single T cell receptor (beta chain). This entry comes from a study of patients and donors after allogeneic stem cell transplantation. Each CDR3 protein is one row after TCRdb ran MiXCR on the RT-PCR reads. The sample lists 200,000 to 250,000 distinct CDR3 sequences, 12% to 15% occurring once. Germline V gene data show CDR1 as SGHTA and CDR2 as FQGTGA. J lost 8 bases, V lost 3 bases, and 6 bases had no gene match. The CDR3 covers 13 residues. This chain connects TRBV7-3 to TRBJ1-2, with 7 bases fitting TRBD1. Sequencing was done on a sample of blood, either unsorted or a sorted T cell fraction (not recorded which). The source is a human donor who was either an allogeneic HSCT recipient or a stem cell or donor lymphocyte infusion donor (not recorded which). It is not recorded whose cells these are; they may come from a transplant donor. The CDR3 nucleotides are TGTGCCAGCAGCTTGGGACAGAAAAGAGGCTACACCTTC. It encodes CASSLGQKRGYTF.